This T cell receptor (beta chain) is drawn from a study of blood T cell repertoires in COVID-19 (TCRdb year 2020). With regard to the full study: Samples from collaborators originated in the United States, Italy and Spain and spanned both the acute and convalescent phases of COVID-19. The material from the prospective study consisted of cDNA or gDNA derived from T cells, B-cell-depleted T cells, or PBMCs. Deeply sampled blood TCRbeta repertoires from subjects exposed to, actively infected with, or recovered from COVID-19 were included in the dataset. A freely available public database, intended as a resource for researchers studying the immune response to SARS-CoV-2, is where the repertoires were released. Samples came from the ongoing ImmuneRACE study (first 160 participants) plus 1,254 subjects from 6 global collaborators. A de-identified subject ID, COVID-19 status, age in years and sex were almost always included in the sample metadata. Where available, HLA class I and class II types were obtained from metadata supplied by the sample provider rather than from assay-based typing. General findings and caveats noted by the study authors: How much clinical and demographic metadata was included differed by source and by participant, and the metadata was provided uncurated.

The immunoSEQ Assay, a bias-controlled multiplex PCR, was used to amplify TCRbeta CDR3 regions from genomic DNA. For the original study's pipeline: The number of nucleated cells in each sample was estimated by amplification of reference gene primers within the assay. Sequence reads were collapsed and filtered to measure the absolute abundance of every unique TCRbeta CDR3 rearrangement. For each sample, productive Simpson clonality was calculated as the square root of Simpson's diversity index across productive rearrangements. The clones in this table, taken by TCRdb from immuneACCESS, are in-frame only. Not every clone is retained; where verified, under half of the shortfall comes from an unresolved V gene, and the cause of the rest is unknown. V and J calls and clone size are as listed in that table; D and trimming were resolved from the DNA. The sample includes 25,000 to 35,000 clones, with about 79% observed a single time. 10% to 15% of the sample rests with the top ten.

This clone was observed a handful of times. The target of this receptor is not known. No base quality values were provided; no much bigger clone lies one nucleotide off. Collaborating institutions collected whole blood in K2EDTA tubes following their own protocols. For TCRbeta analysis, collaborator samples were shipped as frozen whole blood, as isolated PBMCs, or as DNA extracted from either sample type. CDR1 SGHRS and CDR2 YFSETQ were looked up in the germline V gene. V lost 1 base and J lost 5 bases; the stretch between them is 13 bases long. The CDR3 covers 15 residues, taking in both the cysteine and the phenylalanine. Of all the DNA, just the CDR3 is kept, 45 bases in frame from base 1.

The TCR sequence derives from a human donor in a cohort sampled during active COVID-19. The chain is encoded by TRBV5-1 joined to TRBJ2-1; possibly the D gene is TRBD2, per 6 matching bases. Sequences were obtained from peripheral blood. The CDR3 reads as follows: CASSLLAQNNNEQFF. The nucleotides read TGCGCCAGCAGCTTGCTAGCGCAGAATAACAATGAGCAGTTCTTC.